These 13 T cell receptor beta chains came from one sample sequenced in a study of blood T cells in healthy people across ages. PCR was performed a second time for about 7 to 11 cycles using a sample-barcoded 5' primer and a J-beta primer mix. TCRdb recomputed calls from the 5' RACE reads with MiXCR, one row per CDR3 protein. The sample consists of under 2,000,000 distinct CDR3 sequences, less than 50% of them appearing once. Sequencing used blood. The receptors shown here come from a woman aged 40 to 49 in good health.

This clonotype was observed at least ten times. CDR3 sequence: CASTRGELGTDTQYF. DNA for the CDR3: TGCGCCAGCACCCGGGGAGAGCTTGGCACAGATACGCAGTATTTT. The chain uses TRBV5-1 and TRBJ2-3; a possible D gene is TRBD2 (5 bases). CDR3 size: 15 residues. Germline V gene lookup returns CDR1 SGHRS and CDR2 YFSETQ. With 6 bases removed from V and 1 base from J, the gap between germline ends came to 15 bases.

This clonotype was seen a handful of times. The chain carries TRBV12-3 or TRBV12-4 and TRBJ2-5, with 8 bases identical to TRBD1. Matching the DNA end better, TRBJ2-7 makes the J call doubtful. The length of the CDR3 is 15 residues. CDR3 DNA sequence: TGTGCCAGCAGCCTAGGACAGGGCCTGCCCTACGAGCAGTACTTC. This gives the protein CASSLGQGLPYEQYF.

The chain joins TRBV5-1 to TRBJ1-4, with TRBD1 matching 11 bases. Trimming removed 4 bases from V and 8 bases from J; junction bases left unmatched: 16. The germline V gene has CDR1 SGHRS and CDR2 YFSETQ. CDR3 length: 18 residues. The CDR3 DNA is TGCGCCAGCAGCCCTGAGGACAGGGGGCAACGGGCTGGCGAAAAACTGTTTTTT. It encodes CASSPEDRGQRAGEKLFF.

The chain carries TRBV6-5 and TRBJ1-5; D remains ambiguous. This CDR3 region has 14 residues. The V gene lost 5 bases and the J gene lost 7 bases, with 15 bases spanning the gap. Germline CDR1 MNHEY, CDR2 SVGAGI. The CDR3 sequence is CASSDAEAAQPQHF. CDR3 nucleotide sequence: TGTGCCAGCAGTGACGCAGAGGCGGCGCAGCCCCAGCATTTT.

This clonotype showed up just once. The chain uses TRBV2 and TRBJ2-5; TRBD1 might be the D (5 bases). The germline gives CDR1 SNHLY, CDR2 FYNNEI. The CDR3 consists of 12 residues. Trimming pared 11 bases from V and 5 bases from J, leaving 15 bases between. The CDR3 reads CAGRGNEETQYF. Written as DNA, the CDR3 is TGTGCCGGTAGGGGTAACGAGGAGACCCAGTACTTC.

The V and J genes are TRBV20-1 and TRBJ2-1; no firm D call. This CDR3 is built from 14 residues. Germline CDR1 and CDR2: DFQATT and SNEGSKA (reference sequence). The V end was cut by 0 bases, the J end by 3 bases, with 9 bases between. The CDR3 spells CSARDRVFYNEQFF. The CDR3 DNA sequence: TGCAGTGCTAGAGACAGAGTCTTCTACAATGAGCAGTTCTTC.

This clonotype was detected once. The V and J genes are TRBV18 and TRBJ2-3; D is tentatively TRBD1 or TRBD2 (6 bases each). The CDR3 is 15 amino acids. Germline V gives CDR1 KGHSH, CDR2 LQKENI. Trimming took 1 base from V and 4 from J, leaving 12 bases between them. CDR3 protein: CASSPLGGSADTQYF. The DNA of the CDR3 is TGTGCCAGCTCACCACTGGGGGGCAGTGCAGATACGCAGTATTTT.

This clonotype was detected a few times. The rearrangement links TRBV5-1 to TRBJ2-1; the D is unclear. Trimming removed 4 bases from V and 8 bases from J, with 16 bases in between. The germline V gene has CDR1 SGHRS and CDR2 YFSETQ. The CDR3 is 14 residues long. CDR3 bases: TGCGCCAGCAGCCCCACACAGTCCGTATATGAGCAGTTCTTC. Encoded protein: CASSPTQSVYEQFF. The whole variable domain, remainder taken from reference TRBV5-1 and TRBJ2-1, is KAGVTQTPRYLIKTRGQQVTLSCSPISGHRSVSWYQQTPGQGLQFLFEYFSETQRNKGNFPGRFSGRQFSNSRSEMNVSTLELGDSALYLCASSPTQSVYEQFFGPGTRLTVL.

This clonotype showed up just a few times. The CDR3: CASSPLASHSYEQYF. CDR3 in DNA: TGTGCCAGCAGTCCCTTAGCCTCCCACTCCTACGAGCAGTACTTC. The chain uses TRBV6-5 and TRBJ2-7; no definite D call. The CDR3 is 15 residues long. Germline lookup yields CDR1 MNHEY and CDR2 SVGAGI. Trimming cost V 5 bases and J 0 bases, with 14 bases left between them.

This sequence joins TRBV20-1 and TRBJ2-5; 8 positions agree with TRBD2. The V gene's germline CDR1 is DFQATT and CDR2 SNEGSKA (reference sequence). V trimming: 3 bases; J trimming: 2 bases; junction bases outside the gene matches: 11. CDR3 length: 16 residues. CDR3 coding DNA: TGCAGTGCTAGTGCCCTTCGGCGGGGGGAACAAGAGACCCAGTACTTC. Its protein is CSASALRRGEQETQYF.

Worth noting for this clonotype: An end of the junction does not agree with germline; a read error may underlie this. DNA for the CDR3: TGTGCCGGCAGCCAAGACCCCGGGGGCAGGTTCTTC. Its protein product is CAGSQDPGGRFF. The rearrangement links TRBV3-1 to TRBJ2-1, with D possibly being TRBD1 or TRBD2 (6 bases each). From germline, CDR1 is LGHDT and CDR2 YNNKEL (reference sequence). The CDR3 sequence is 12 residues long.

This clonotype has just a few counts. The J gene is TRBJ2-5, the V gene TRBV3-1; the D is unclear. Germline V gene data show CDR1 as LGHDT and CDR2 as YNNKEL (reference sequence). Trimming removed 1 base at V and 0 bases at J, with 15 bases between. The CDR3 is made up of 17 amino acids. Written as DNA, the CDR3 is TGTGCCAGCAGCCAAGGTACCCCGACCTACTACCAAGAGACCCAGTACTTC. Translated: CASSQGTPTYYQETQYF.

This clonotype was seen a handful of times. V usage is TRBV5-1 and J usage is TRBJ2-3; no firm D call. Germline assignment: CDR1 SGHRS and CDR2 YFSETQ. The CDR3 has 14 residues. With 5 bases removed from V and 4 bases from J, the gap between germline ends came to 14 bases. The CDR3 DNA follows: TGCGCCAGCAGGTCGGTCCACAACTCAGATACGCAGTATTTT. Amino acids: CASRSVHNSDTQYF.